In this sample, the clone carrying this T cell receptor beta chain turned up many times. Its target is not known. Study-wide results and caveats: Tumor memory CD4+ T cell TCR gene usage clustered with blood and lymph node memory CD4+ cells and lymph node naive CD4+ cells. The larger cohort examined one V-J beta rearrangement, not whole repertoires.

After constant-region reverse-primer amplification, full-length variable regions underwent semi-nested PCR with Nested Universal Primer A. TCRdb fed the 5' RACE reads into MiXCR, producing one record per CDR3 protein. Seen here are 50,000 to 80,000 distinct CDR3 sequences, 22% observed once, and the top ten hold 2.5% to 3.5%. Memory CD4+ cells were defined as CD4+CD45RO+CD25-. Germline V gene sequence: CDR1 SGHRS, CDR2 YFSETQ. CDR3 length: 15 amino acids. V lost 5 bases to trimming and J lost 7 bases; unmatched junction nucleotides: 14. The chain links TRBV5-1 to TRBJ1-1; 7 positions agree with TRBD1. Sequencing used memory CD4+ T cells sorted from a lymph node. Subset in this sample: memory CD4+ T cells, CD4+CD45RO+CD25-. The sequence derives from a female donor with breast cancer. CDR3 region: CASRTQSDRDGEAFF. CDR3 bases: TGCGCCAGCAGAACCCAATCCGACAGGGACGGTGAAGCTTTCTTT. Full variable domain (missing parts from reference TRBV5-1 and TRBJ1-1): KAGVTQTPRYLIKTRGQQVTLSCSPISGHRSVSWYQQTPGQGLQFLFEYFSETQRNKGNFPGRFSGRQFSNSRSEMNVSTLELGDSALYLCASRTQSDRDGEAFFGQGTRLTVV.